The 13 T cell receptor beta chains below come from one sample, sequenced in a study of T cell responses to AZD1222 COVID-19 vaccine. Using immunoSEQ multiplex PCR, the repertoire was profiled, and TCRdb retains in-frame clones only, with some absent. In the table there are around 120,000 clones, around 85% of which are singletons. The sample was peripheral blood, taken on day 0 of AZD1222 vaccination. The receptors here all came from an adult in good health.

V usage is TRBV7-2 and J usage is TRBJ2-7; D perhaps matches TRBD2 (6 bases). V shed 5 bases and J shed 0 bases, with 11 bases lying between them. The CDR3 contains 14 residues. Germline V CDR1 and CDR2: SGHTA, FQGNSA. The CDR3 spells CASSPWRGSYEQYF. DNA for the CDR3: TGTGCCAGCAGCCCGTGGAGGGGCTCCTACGAGCAGTACTTC.

The chain couples TRBV3-1 (or the pseudogene TRBV3-2) to TRBJ2-3; the D call may be TRBD1 or TRBD2 (5 bases each). CDR3 length equals 13 residues. Germline values: CDR1 LGHDT, CDR2 YNNKEL (reference sequence). Between the trimmed V and J ends, which lost 0 bases and 6 bases, there was a span of 7 bases. This CDR3 is CASSQDEGDTQYF. CDR3 coding DNA: TGTGCCAGCAGCCAAGATGAGGGGGATACGCAGTATTTT.

The chain is built from TRBV5-6 and TRBJ2-6, with unresolved D. This CDR3 contains 16 residues. Germline V gene data show CDR1 as SGHDT and CDR2 as YYEEEE. V was shortened by 0 bases and J by 1 base, with 8 bases between the two germline ends. DNA of the CDR3: TGTGCCAGCAGCTTGGTGTCCGGTTCTGGGGCCAACGTCCTGACTTTC. It translates to CASSLVSGSGANVLTF.

A few counts support this clone. The J gene is TRBJ2-1, the V gene TRBV28, with 15 nucleotides matching TRBD2. The junction had 12 bases not matched to a gene; V was cut back by 5 bases and J by 7 bases. The germline gives CDR1 MDHEN, CDR2 SYDVKM. The CDR3 covers 18 residues. CDR3: CASSPPRWTSGRGNEQFF. CDR3 sequence (DNA): TGTGCCAGCAGTCCCCCCCGTTGGACTAGCGGGAGGGGGAATGAGCAGTTCTTC.

The chain combines TRBV28 with TRBJ2-2; D unresolved. Germline-derived CDR1 and CDR2 are MDHEN and SYDVKM. V dropped 2 bases and J dropped 7 bases, with 8 bases sitting between them. This CDR3 comprises 13 residues. The CDR3, as DNA: TGTGCCAGCAGTTTAATCATGGGCGGGGAGCTGTTTTTT. The encoded protein is CASSLIMGGELFF.

This clone was detected only a few times. The chain carries TRBV27 and TRBJ2-1; 13 nucleotides agree with TRBD2. The V gene's germline CDR1 is MNHEY and CDR2 SMNVEV (reference sequence). The CDR3 extends over 15 amino acids. Trimming removed 5 bases from V and 7 bases from J; junction bases left unmatched: 5. The CDR3 bases are TGTGCCAGCAGTCCTCGGACTAGCGGGAGTAATGAGCAGTTCTTC. This codes for CASSPRTSGSNEQFF.

This sequence joins TRBV25-1 and TRBJ1-1, with unresolved D. V was pared by 3 bases and J by 0 bases, with 5 bases between. CDR3 length equals 13 residues. CDR1 MGHDK and CDR2 SYGVNS come from the germline V gene. The CDR3 protein is CASSELLNTEAFF. CDR3 coding DNA: TGTGCCAGCAGTGAGTTGTTGAACACTGAAGCTTTCTTT.

The CDR3 is CASSLDQPGDTQYF. The CDR3 bases are TGCGCCAGCAGCTTGGACCAGCCTGGAGATACGCAGTATTTT. The rearrangement uses TRBV5-1 and TRBJ2-3, with D unclear. The CDR3 consists of 14 residues. V was clipped by 0 bases and J by 5 bases, with 10 bases between them. The germline V gene has CDR1 SGHRS and CDR2 YFSETQ.

The chain links TRBV28 to TRBJ2-3; 8 positions match TRBD2. V dropped 0 bases and J dropped 2; count of bases not matched to a gene: 4. The CDR3 is 16 amino acids. Germline lookup yields CDR1 MDHEN and CDR2 SYDVKM. CDR3: CASSLWAGGVTDTQYF. CDR3 in DNA: TGTGCCAGCAGTTTATGGGCGGGAGGCGTCACAGATACGCAGTATTTT.

This clone has a handful of counts. V usage is TRBV29-1 and J usage is TRBJ1-2; perhaps TRBD1 as D (5 bases). Germline V gene data show CDR1 as SQVTM and CDR2 as ANQGSEA. The V and J ends lost 1 base and 5 bases respectively, with 14 bases between them. The CDR3 extends over 14 amino acids. Here the CDR3 DNA reads TGCAGCGTTGAAGTGAGGGGAACATGGTATGGCTACACCTTC. Its translation: CSVEVRGTWYGYTF.

This chain joins TRBV7-8 and TRBJ2-3, with a possible D match to TRBD1 (7 bases). Germline V CDR1 and CDR2: SGHVS, FQNEAQ. The CDR3 covers 16 residues. The V and J ends lost 3 bases and 6 bases respectively, with 19 bases between them. CDR3 in amino acids: CASSFTTGRKADTQYF. The CDR3 DNA follows: TGTGCCAGCAGCTTTACGACAGGGAGGAAGGCGGATACGCAGTATTTT.

The rearrangement links TRBV3-1 (or the pseudogene TRBV3-2) to TRBJ1-1; D not resolved. Trimming took 0 bases from V and 10 from J, leaving 18 bases between them. Germline CDR1 is LGHDT and CDR2 is YNNKEL (reference sequence). The CDR3 totals 15 residues. CDR3: CASSQERVGIVGAFF. Here the CDR3 DNA reads TGTGCCAGCAGCCAAGAGAGGGTGGGGATCGTTGGAGCTTTCTTT.

This clone was observed at least ten times. The rearrangement joins TRBV6-2 or TRBV6-3 to TRBJ1-1; 8 nucleotides align to TRBD1. The germline gives CDR1 MNHEY, CDR2 SVGEGT. Unmatched junction bases numbered 10, after V lost 4 bases and J lost 3 bases. This CDR3 spans 16 amino acids. This CDR3 reads CASSSKTGVVHTEAFF. The DNA for the CDR3 is TGTGCCAGCAGTTCCAAGACAGGGGTGGTGCACACTGAAGCTTTCTTT.